The rows below give T cell receptor beta chains drawn from one sample of a study of T cell responses to AZD1222 COVID-19 vaccine. Sequencing was performed with immunoSEQ multiplex PCR; in TCRdb, only in-frame clones are kept and a portion is missing. The top ten clones hold 5.2% of a sample with 120,000 to 150,000 clones, around 90% of them seen once. The specimen comprised peripheral blood, sampled on day 0 of AZD1222 vaccination. These receptors were taken from an adult in good health. Both conserved end residues are part of each CDR3. D genes are given only for firm matches. Where a row states a size, it is once, few, many or the class of an expanded clone; other rows omit it.

CDR3 DNA: TGTGCCAGCAGCTTAGGGGACAGGGGGCGTCATGGCTACACCTTC
CDR3 protein: CASSLGDRGRHGYTF
V gene: TRBV7-9
J gene: TRBJ1-2
D gene: TRBD1
clone size: .

CDR3 DNA: TGTGCCAGCAGCTTGGGGAACTCTGGAAACACCATATATTTT
CDR3 protein: CASSLGNSGNTIYF
V gene: TRBV5-6
J gene: TRBJ1-3
D gene: .
clone size: once

CDR3 DNA: TGTGCCAGCAGCCCCCGGGGCGGGGGGGCTACCTACAATGAGCAGTTCTTC
CDR3 protein: CASSPRGGGATYNEQFF
V gene: TRBV7-2
J gene: TRBJ2-1
D gene: TRBD2
clone size: few

CDR3 DNA: TGTGCCAGCAGTTTACAGGGGAACTATGGCTACACCTTC
CDR3 protein: CASSLQGNYGYTF
V gene: TRBV6-5
J gene: TRBJ1-2
D gene: TRBD1
clone size: .

CDR3 DNA: TGTGCCAGCAGCCGGGACGGAAGACTGAACACTGAAGCTTTCTTT
CDR3 protein: CASSRDGRLNTEAFF
V gene: TRBV27
J gene: TRBJ1-1
D gene: .
clone size: .

CDR3 DNA: TGCGCCAGCAGCCAAGGGTCCTTCGGGCTGGGTGAGACCCAGTACTTC
CDR3 protein: CASSQGSFGLGETQYF
V gene: TRBV4-1
J gene: TRBJ2-5
D gene: .
clone size: .

CDR3 DNA: TGCGCCAGCAGCTTGGGCGGCCCCGATCAGCCCCAGCATTTT
CDR3 protein: CASSLGGPDQPQHF
V gene: TRBV5-1
J gene: TRBJ1-5
D gene: .
clone size: .

CDR3 DNA: TGTGCCAGCAGCTTGGACGGGGGCACTGAAGCTTTCTTT
CDR3 protein: CASSLDGGTEAFF
V gene: TRBV5-4
J gene: TRBJ1-1
D gene: .
clone size: .

CDR3 DNA: TGTGCCAGCAGCTTCGAGGTTTGGACTGAAGCTTTCTTT
CDR3 protein: CASSFEVWTEAFF
V gene: TRBV7-2
J gene: TRBJ1-1
D gene: .
clone size: .

CDR3 DNA: TGTGCCAGCAGTTCCCCCTCTGAAGCTTTCTTT
CDR3 protein: CASSSPSEAFF
V gene: TRBV6-2/TRBV6-3
J gene: TRBJ1-1
D gene: .
clone size: few

CDR3 DNA: TGTGCCAGCAGTAAGCCGGGACGGTCGTCAGTAGCTTTCTTT
CDR3 protein: CASSKPGRSSVAFF
V gene: TRBV6-5
J gene: TRBJ1-1
D gene: .
clone size: .

CDR3 DNA: TGCGCCAGCAGCCGAGCTAGCGGGGGGGCCCAAGAGACCCAGTACTTC
CDR3 protein: CASSRASGGAQETQYF
V gene: TRBV5-1
J gene: TRBJ2-5
D gene: TRBD2
clone size: .

CDR3 DNA: TGTGCCAGCAGCCCGGACTCCCTCGCTAAGGAGCAGTTCTTC
CDR3 protein: CASSPDSLAKEQFF
V gene: TRBV7-2
J gene: TRBJ2-1
D gene: .
clone size: .

CDR3 DNA: TGTGCCAGCAGGGATGGCAATTTGAACACCGGGGAGCTGTTTTTT
CDR3 protein: CASRDGNLNTGELFF
V gene: TRBV6-5
J gene: TRBJ2-2
D gene: .
clone size: .

CDR3 DNA: TGTGCCAGTGAGACACTCCTGGGTGAGCAGTTCTTC
CDR3 protein: CASETLLGEQFF
V gene: TRBV19
J gene: TRBJ2-1
D gene: .
clone size: few

CDR3 DNA: TGTGCCAGCAGTGAAGTGGGGGTCGGAGGCTACACCTTC
CDR3 protein: CASSEVGVGGYTF
V gene: TRBV6-1
J gene: TRBJ1-2
D gene: .
clone size: .

CDR3 DNA: TGTGCCATCAGTGAATCGGACAGGGGGACAGATACGCAGTATTTT
CDR3 protein: CAISESDRGTDTQYF
V gene: TRBV10-3
J gene: TRBJ2-3
D gene: TRBD1
clone size: .

CDR3 DNA: TGTGCCAGCAGCCCTATGGACAGGGGCCACCTCAAACTCAATCAGCCCCAGCATTTT
CDR3 protein: CASSPMDRGHLKLNQPQHF
V gene: TRBV9
J gene: TRBJ1-5
D gene: TRBD1
clone size: .

CDR3 DNA: TGTGCCAGTAGTACCCTGACAGGGCCCTTTGGCTACACCTTC
CDR3 protein: CASSTLTGPFGYTF
V gene: TRBV19
J gene: TRBJ1-2
D gene: TRBD1
clone size: .

CDR3 DNA: TGTGCCAGCAGCTTGCCGAATCAGCCCCAGCATTTT
CDR3 protein: CASSLPNQPQHF
V gene: TRBV5-5
J gene: TRBJ1-5
D gene: .
clone size: .

CDR3 DNA: TGTGCTAGCAGCACGCGACGGACACAAGTTGGAGACACTGAAGCTTTCTTT
CDR3 protein: CASSTRRTQVGDTEAFF
V gene: TRBV7-7
J gene: TRBJ1-1
D gene: .
clone size: .

CDR3 DNA: TGTGCCAGCAGCTCTAGCGGGGGGTCCTACAATGAGCAGTTCTTC
CDR3 protein: CASSSSGGSYNEQFF
V gene: TRBV11-1
J gene: TRBJ2-1
D gene: TRBD2
clone size: .

CDR3 DNA: TGCAGCGTTCGGACAGACAAACGGAACACCGGGGAGCTGTTTTTT
CDR3 protein: CSVRTDKRNTGELFF
V gene: TRBV29-1
J gene: TRBJ2-2
D gene: .
clone size: .

CDR3 DNA: TGTGCCAGCAGCCCCGCGGGGGGAGCCTACGAGCAGTACTTC
CDR3 protein: CASSPAGGAYEQYF
V gene: TRBV7-2
J gene: TRBJ2-7
D gene: TRBD2
clone size: .

CDR3 DNA: TGTGCCAGCAGCTTTTACACCTTCAAAAGTCGGGGGCGGCCAGACGAAGCTTTCTTT
CDR3 protein: CASSFYTFKSRGRPDEAFF
V gene: TRBV21-1
J gene: TRBJ1-1
D gene: .
clone size: .

CDR3 DNA: TGTGCCAGCTCACTGGGGAGGGAGGCCAACTCCTACGAGCAGTACTTC
CDR3 protein: CASSLGREANSYEQYF
V gene: TRBV18
J gene: TRBJ2-7
D gene: TRBD2
clone size: .